This T cell receptor beta chain originates from a study of OX40 agonist ivuxolimab in advanced cancers. Assay: immunoSEQ multiplex PCR; the TCRdb copy retains only in-frame clones and omits some. The data show 45,000 to 65,000 clones, approximately 90% seen once. V was trimmed by 2 bases and J by 4 bases, leaving 11 bases between them. The V gene's germline CDR1 is MDHEN and CDR2 SYDVKM. The CDR3 covers 14 residues. This specimen consisted of CD4+ or CD8+ T cells sorted from blood, obtained in a trial of the OX40 agonist ivuxolimab. The sequence was collected from an adult with an advanced solid tumor such as melanoma, head and neck, liver or kidney cancer. This chain joins TRBV28 and TRBJ1-1, with D maybe TRBD1 (5 bases). CDR3 nucleotide sequence: TGTGCCAGCAGTTTACGGTCTGGGGGCACTGAAGCTTTCTTT. This translates into CASSLRSGGTEAFF.